The clone carrying this TCR beta chain was seen a single time. No antigen is known for it. TCR beta VDJ and CDR3 profiles were obtained from a genomic DNA template. TCRdb recomputed calls from the reads with MiXCR, one row per CDR3 protein. This sample has hundreds of thousands of distinct CDR3 sequences, with 56% found just once. These data belong to a study of CD8+CD57+ T cells in acquired aplastic anemia. The study's findings and limits: Researchers report that twenty-nine CD8+ CDR3 sequences appeared in both patients and controls.

CDR3 length: 15 residues. Per germline, CDR1 DFQATT and CDR2 SNEGSKA (reference sequence). V shed 3 bases and J 7 bases; nucleotides not matched to a gene: 12. The authors sequenced patients whose flow cytometry had shown CD8+CD57+ cell expansion. Acquired aplastic anemia of severe grade affected all patients. Patients had undergone no therapy by the time their blood was sampled. The chain joins TRBV20-1 to TRBJ2-5; 9 nucleotides line up with TRBD1. Sequenced: sorted CD4+, CD8+, or CD8+CD57+ T cells (not recorded which) from PBMCs. This TCR derives from a human donor with aplastic anemia. CDR3 sequence: CSASSGDREIRTQYF. CDR3 nucleotide sequence: TGCAGTGCTAGTTCAGGGGACAGGGAGATTCGGACCCAGTACTTC.